A selection of T cell receptor beta chains follows, all from one sample in a study of early stage breast cancer tumors. Sequencing was performed with immunoSEQ multiplex PCR; in TCRdb, only in-frame clones are kept and a portion is missing. The repertoire holds about 51,000 clones, with about 77% as singletons. The material sequenced was blood. The receptors derive from a person aged 35-49 years with breast cancer. The CDR3 runs from the conserved cysteine through the conserved F or W. The D gene is left open where the match is weak. Size tells how often a clone was seen (once, few, many) or the class of an expanded clone, and some rows leave it out.

v_gene	abundance	d_gene	j_gene	CDR3nt	CDR3aa
TRBV30	-	-	TRBJ1-1	TGTGCCTGGAGTACTCGTGGCCTCGGGAGCACTGAAGCTTTCTTT	CAWSTRGLGSTEAFF
TRBV19	few	TRBD1	TRBJ1-1	TGTGCCAGTTACCCCGGACAGGCTTCCGTTGAAGCTTTCTTT	CASYPGQASVEAFF
TRBV10-2	-	-	TRBJ2-1	TGCGCCAGCAGTGGAGGCTCCACCTACAATGAGCAGTTCTTC	CASSGGSTYNEQFF
TRBV14	-	TRBD2	TRBJ2-7	TGTGCCAGCAGCCACCTGAAAACGGGGGGCCTAGCGGGCTTCTCAGAGCAGTACTTC	CASSHLKTGGLAGFSEQYF
TRBV6-5	-	-	TRBJ2-7	TGTGCCAGCTCTAGCGTAAGAGCCTACGAGCAGTACTTC	CASSSVRAYEQYF
TRBV7-2	-	TRBD2	TRBJ2-7	TGTGCCAGCAGCCCTCGACTAGCGCGGACCTACGAGCAGTACTTC	CASSPRLARTYEQYF
TRBV12-5	-	-	TRBJ1-1	TGTGCTAGTGGCGAAGGGGGGGCGAACACTGAAGCTTTCTTT	CASGEGGANTEAFF
TRBV10-3	-	-	TRBJ1-3	TGTGCCATCAGTGGGGAACAGATCTCTGGAAACACCATATATTTT	CAISGEQISGNTIYF
TRBV2	-	TRBD2	TRBJ2-1	TGTGCCAGCAGTGAAGAACTAGCGGAATACAATGAGCAGTTCTTC	CASSEELAEYNEQFF
TRBV7-2	-	-	TRBJ1-1	TGTGCCAGCAGCTTAGGTGGGGCTCGGTTCACTGAAGCTTTCTTT	CASSLGGARFTEAFF
TRBV13	-	TRBD1	TRBJ2-2	TGTGCCAGCAGCTCCGGACAGGGCTCCGGGGAGCTGTTTTTT	CASSSGQGSGELFF
TRBV19	-	TRBD2	TRBJ2-3	TGTGCCAGTAGTATTTGGGAAGCGGGGATGGGAGATACGCAGTATTTT	CASSIWEAGMGDTQYF
TRBV30	-	-	TRBJ2-3	TGTGCCTGGAGTGCCCTTGGTGGAGGGGGAGATACGCAGTATTTT	CAWSALGGGGDTQYF
TRBV6-5	-	-	TRBJ1-3	TGTGCCAGCAGGCCCGTTGCTCTCTCTGGAAACACCATATATTTT	CASRPVALSGNTIYF
TRBV11-2	-	-	TRBJ2-2	TGTGCCAGCAGCCCGGCGGGGCCATCTTCAGGGGAGCTGTTTTTT	CASSPAGPSSGELFF
TRBV7-2	few	TRBD1	TRBJ1-5	TGTGCCAGCAGCTCCACAGGGGTACAGCATTTT	CASSSTGVQHF
TRBV27	once	TRBD1	TRBJ2-7	TGTGCCAGCAGTGCTTCGGGACAGGGGTCCTACGAGCAGTACTTC	CASSASGQGSYEQYF
TRBV4-2	-	TRBD2	TRBJ2-1	TGTGCCAGCAGCCATCTACCGGGACTAGCGGTGTCCAATGAGCAGTTCTTC	CASSHLPGLAVSNEQFF
TRBV19	few	TRBD1	TRBJ1-4	TGTGCCAGTGGACAGGACGGGTGGGATGAAAAACTGTTTTTT	CASGQDGWDEKLFF
TRBV10-3	-	TRBD2	TRBJ2-2	TGTGCCATCAGTGCAGGGGTAGGGGTGACTAGCGGGAACACCGGGGAGCTGTTTTTT	CAISAGVGVTSGNTGELFF
TRBV6-4	-	TRBD1	TRBJ2-1	TGTGCCAGCAGTGACGGACAGGGGAGGAATGAGCAGTTCTTC	CASSDGQGRNEQFF
TRBV29-1	-	-	TRBJ2-1	TGCAGCGTCTACTGGGATGGTGAGCAGTTCTTC	CSVYWDGEQFF
TRBV9	-	-	TRBJ1-2	TGTGCCAGCAGCGTAGATTCCCGGAGATATGGCTACACCTTC	CASSVDSRRYGYTF
TRBV29-1	-	TRBD2	TRBJ2-7	TGCAGCGTTGAATTATCCGGGACTAGCTCCTACGAGCAGTACTTC	CSVELSGTSSYEQYF
TRBV6-5	-	-	TRBJ2-7	TGTGCCAGCAGTTACCTCCGGCCAGGGGTGTCCTACGAGCAGTACTTC	CASSYLRPGVSYEQYF
TRBV6-1	few	-	TRBJ2-2	TGTGCCAGCAGACTCAATCCAGGGGCCGGGGAGCTGTTTTTT	CASRLNPGAGELFF
TRBV7-8	-	-	TRBJ1-5	TGTGCCAGCAGCTCTACTGTCCTCTCGGGTAGCAATCAGCCCCAGCATTTT	CASSSTVLSGSNQPQHF
TRBV27	-	-	TRBJ2-7	TGTGCCAGCAGTTTATGGGCTAGCGTATCCTACGAGCAGTACTTC	CASSLWASVSYEQYF
TRBV9	few	-	TRBJ1-3	TGTGCCAGCAGCCATCAGGCGAGTGGAAACACCATATATTTT	CASSHQASGNTIYF
TRBV27	-	-	TRBJ2-7	TGTGCCAGCAGTTTGGTGTCAGAACCCACCTACGAGCAGTACTTC	CASSLVSEPTYEQYF
TRBV5-5	-	TRBD1	TRBJ2-5	TGTGCCAGCAGCTTCTGGACAGGGGCGACCGAAGAGACCCAGTACTTC	CASSFWTGATEETQYF
TRBV5-8	-	TRBD2	TRBJ2-1	TGTGCCAGCAGCTTGGGGCTCACTAGCGGGAACAATGAGCAGTTCTTC	CASSLGLTSGNNEQFF
TRBV5-1	-	-	TRBJ2-5	TGCGCCAGCAGCTTGGCGGAGGGGACAGAAGAGACCCAGTACTTC	CASSLAEGTEETQYF
TRBV10-1	once	-	TRBJ1-2	TGCGCCAGCAGTGAGTCTCTTGCTTGGGGCTACACCTTC	CASSESLAWGYTF
TRBV10-1	-	-	TRBJ1-2	TGCGCCAGCTTAATTACGGGGGGCGGGATTTTATATGGCTACACCTTC	CASLITGGGILYGYTF
TRBV28	-	TRBD2	TRBJ2-3	TGTGCCAGCAGTTTTGAGAGGGAGCAACTAGCGGGGTACACAGATACGCAGTATTTT	CASSFEREQLAGYTDTQYF
TRBV5-1	-	TRBD2	TRBJ2-1	TGCGCCAGCAGGCCTTTAGGAGCGGGGTACAATGAGCAGTTCTTC	CASRPLGAGYNEQFF
TRBV5-1	-	TRBD2	TRBJ2-3	TGCGCCAGCAGCCCTCGGACTAGCGGGAGCACAGATACGCAGTATTTT	CASSPRTSGSTDTQYF
TRBV5-5	-	TRBD1	TRBJ1-4	TGTGCCAGCAGCCCCACGCCCGACAGGGGAGCTAATGAAAAACTGTTTTTT	CASSPTPDRGANEKLFF
TRBV11-2	-	-	TRBJ1-1	TGTGCCAGCAGCTCGGCGGCCAACACTGAAGCTTTCTTT	CASSSAANTEAFF
TRBV7-8	-	-	TRBJ2-5	TGTGCCAGCAGCCTCGGGAGTCGGAGTGAGACCCAGTACTTC	CASSLGSRSETQYF
TRBV18	-	TRBD1	TRBJ2-2	TGTGCCAGCTCACCACCTACAGGGGGCCAGTCGAACACCGGGGAGCTGTTTTTT	CASSPPTGGQSNTGELFF
TRBV7-3	few	TRBD2	TRBJ2-2	TGTGCCAGCAGCTTCAGCGGGAGGGCCAGTACCGGGGAGCTGTTTTTT	CASSFSGRASTGELFF
TRBV7-2	-	-	TRBJ2-3	TGTGCCAGCAGCCGCTCCCCAGTTGCGCAGTATTTT	CASSRSPVAQYF
TRBV19	-	-	TRBJ2-3	TGTGCCAGTACCGGGACTTACACAGATACGCAGTATTTT	CASTGTYTDTQYF
TRBV10-3	-	-	TRBJ2-7	TGTGCCGGGGGGAAAGGGGGTGAAACCTACGAGCAGTACTTC	CAGGKGGETYEQYF
TRBV5-1	-	TRBD1	TRBJ1-2	TGCGCCAGCAGCCTTACAGGGGGCGCCTTCCAACTCTATGGCTACACCTTC	CASSLTGGAFQLYGYTF
TRBV7-9	once	TRBD1	TRBJ2-7	TGTGCCAGCAGCCGCCTGGGACAGGGCGGCGAGCAGTACTTC	CASSRLGQGGEQYF
TRBV7-2	-	-	TRBJ2-5	TGTGCCAGCAGTTACTACAGCGGGCAAGAGACCCAGTACTTC	CASSYYSGQETQYF
TRBV10-3	once	TRBD2	TRBJ2-7	TGTGCCATCAGTGACCCGACAACTACTAGCGGGAGGAGATCCTACGAGCAGTACTTC	CAISDPTTTSGRRSYEQYF
TRBV6-1	few	-	TRBJ1-2	TGTGCCAGCGAGGAGAGGGGGGCCTATGGCTACACCTTC	CASEERGAYGYTF
TRBV6-6	-	-	TRBJ1-4	TGTGCCAGCATTGAGGCAGGGGTTCCTGAAAAACTGTTTTTT	CASIEAGVPEKLFF
TRBV9	-	-	TRBJ1-4	TGTGCCAGCAGCCCTCGATGGGGGGGAGATTATGAAAAACTGTTTTTT	CASSPRWGGDYEKLFF
TRBV30	-	-	TRBJ2-1	TGTGCCCGGACTTCCGGGGATTCCGGGAGTGAGCAGTTCTTC	CARTSGDSGSEQFF
TRBV2	-	TRBD2	TRBJ2-1	TGTGCCAGCAGATCCGGGACTAGCTACAATGAGCAGTTCTTC	CASRSGTSYNEQFF
TRBV4-1	-	-	TRBJ2-4	TGCGCCAGCAGCCAAGTGGCGGGACTGATTACCAAAAACATTCAGTACTTC	CASSQVAGLITKNIQYF
TRBV5-4	-	-	TRBJ2-3	TGTGCCAGCAGCACTCAACAGGGTTCACGCACAGATACGCAGTATTTT	CASSTQQGSRTDTQYF
TRBV19	-	-	TRBJ1-5	TGTGCCAGTGCTACAGGGTCTGGCAATCAGCCCCAGCATTTT	CASATGSGNQPQHF
TRBV6-1	once	-	TRBJ2-7	TGTGCCAGCAGCGGGCATCTCTACGAGCAGTACTTC	CASSGHLYEQYF